The entry that follows covers one TCR beta chain sequence. As yet, its antigen is unknown. This record comes from a study of PD-1 blockade in classical Hodgkin lymphoma. Study at large: The study gave patients nivolumab 3 mg/kg intravenously every 2 weeks.

Profiled with immunoSEQ multiplex PCR; TCRdb holds only in-frame clones, not every one. The sample includes 95,000 to 100,000 clones, around nine tenths of them seen just once. V dropped 5 bases and J dropped 7 bases, with 9 bases sitting between them. Germline values: CDR1 DFQATT, CDR2 SNEGSKA (reference sequence). This CDR3 region has 11 residues. General observations from the study: Baseline diversity resembling that of newly diagnosed patients was seen in complete responders. Patients starting nivolumab less than 1 year after ASCT had lower diversity and were excluded from later analyses.

Each patient's relapse followed autologous stem cell transplantation, and brentuximab vedotin exposure varied. Relapsed/refractory classical Hodgkin lymphoma patients had complete, partial or progressive responses. The J gene is TRBJ2-1, the V gene TRBV20-1; no firm D call. This specimen consisted of peripheral blood mononuclear cells (PBMCs), obtained before the second cycle of nivolumab. This receptor was identified in a human donor with classical Hodgkin lymphoma. In DNA, the CDR3 is TGCAGTGCTTCATTGAGGAATGAGCAGTTCTTC. Its translation is CSASLRNEQFF.